These 29 T cell receptor beta chains were all obtained from the same sample, sequenced in a study of chemoradiotherapy in HPV16-positive cancers (dated by TCRdb to about 2022). Libraries were made using the immunoSEQ multiplex PCR assay. TCRdb's version of the immuneACCESS table is confined to in-frame rearrangements and falls short of the full clone set. An unresolved V gene accounts for under half of the shortfall where checked; the remainder is of unknown origin. The sample table shows around 14,000 clones, and 65% to 80% are seen once. The ten largest clones take up roughly a tenth of the sample. Sample collection was performed from a patient who underwent chemoradiotherapy. These receptors were taken from a human donor with HPV-associated anogenital cancer.

This chain uses TRBV4-1 with TRBJ1-6; 11 positions agree with TRBD1. Germline lookup yields CDR1 MGHRA and CDR2 YSYEKL. V dropped 1 base and J dropped 14; count of bases not matched to a gene: 10. This CDR3 contains 16 residues. CDR3 sequence reads: CASSQAGTGGLRALHF. CDR3 bases: TGCGCCAGCAGCCAAGCCGGGACAGGGGGACTGAGGGCCCTCCACTTT.

V gene TRBV4-1 combines with J gene TRBJ2-7, with 8 bases lining up with TRBD1. The V gene end was trimmed by 2 bases and the J gene end by 10 bases; junction bases not matched to a gene: 13. Germline CDR1 reads MGHRA; CDR2 reads YSYEKL. This CDR3 region has 15 residues. CDR3: CASSQTTLRQGTQYF. CDR3 DNA sequence: TGCGCCAGCAGCCAAACCACGCTCCGACAGGGGACACAGTACTTC.

The chain links TRBV29-1 to TRBJ2-1; possibly TRBD1 for D (7 bases). The ends were cut back, 7 bases at V and 8 bases at J, with 24 bases in the middle. The V gene's germline CDR1 is SQVTM and CDR2 ANQGSEA. This CDR3 region has 15 residues. CDR3 sequence reads: CSGAGQSRNPDEQFF. The CDR3 DNA reads TGCAGCGGGGCGGGACAGTCGCGGAATCCCGATGAGCAGTTCTTC.

The chain joins TRBV6-5 to TRBJ2-5; D remains unclear. Germline lookup yields CDR1 MNHEY and CDR2 SVGAGI. There are 13 residues in the CDR3. Trimming took 2 bases from V and 5 from J, leaving 9 bases between them. CDR3 in amino acids: CASSYRLGETQYF. DNA for the CDR3: TGTGCCAGCAGTTACCGGCTGGGGGAGACCCAGTACTTC.

V usage is TRBV5-1 and J usage is TRBJ2-1; TRBD2 matches at 8 bases. The CDR3 extends over 16 amino acids. CDR1 and CDR2 from the germline V gene are SGHRS and YFSETQ. The V segment lost 2 bases and the J segment 2 bases; nucleotides outside the gene matches: 6. CDR3 sequence reads: CASSFDAGGAYNEQFF. The CDR3 DNA is TGCGCCAGCAGCTTTGACGCGGGGGGTGCCTACAATGAGCAGTTCTTC.

The chain is built from TRBV29-1 and TRBJ2-1; the match to TRBD2 covers 14 bases. CDR1 is SQVTM and CDR2 is ANQGSEA in the germline V gene. After removal of 7 bases from V and 13 bases from J, the junction contained 6 bases not matched to a gene. CDR3 size: 12 residues. The CDR3 is CSGRLAGGLQFF. In DNA, the CDR3 is TGCAGCGGGCGACTAGCGGGGGGGCTCCAGTTCTTC.

The chain is built from TRBV5-4 and TRBJ1-6; D ambiguous. CDR1 and CDR2 (germline): SGHNT, YYREEE (reference sequence). V lost 0 bases and J 10 bases, leaving 11 bases between the germline ends. The CDR3 runs to 14 residues. The CDR3 region is CASSLGVIGSPLHF. In DNA form, the CDR3 reads TGTGCCAGCAGCTTGGGGGTAATTGGGTCACCCCTCCACTTT.

The chain links TRBV29-1 to TRBJ1-2, with D unclear. This CDR3 region has 11 residues. Germline lookup yields CDR1 SQVTM and CDR2 ANQGSEA. V was pared by 6 bases and J by 1 base, with 6 bases between. CDR3 sequence reads: CSVADNYGYTF. The CDR3 DNA reads as TGCAGCGTCGCCGATAACTATGGCTACACCTTC.

This chain links TRBV11-2 with TRBJ2-1; 7 bases are a match to TRBD2. Trimming took 8 bases from V and 7 from J; bases not matched to a gene: 17. The CDR3 totals 16 residues. In germline, CDR1 is SGHAT, CDR2 FQNNGV. The DNA of the CDR3 is TGTGCCAGCTCACCGTTGGGGCTAGCGGTCAGGAATGAGCAGTTCTTC. It specifies CASSPLGLAVRNEQFF.

V gene TRBV30 combines with J gene TRBJ2-3, with D hard to call. Germline V gene data show CDR1 as GTSNPN and CDR2 as SVGIG (reference sequence). The CDR3 loop spans 14 amino acids. V lost 0 bases to trimming and J lost 3 bases, with 10 bases between them. The CDR3 sequence: CAWSVNTLTDTQYF. The DNA of the CDR3 is TGTGCCTGGAGTGTAAACACCCTAACAGATACGCAGTATTTT. Combining the CDR3 with reference TRBV30 and TRBJ2-3 gives the whole variable domain SQTIHQWPATLVQPVGSPLSLECTVEGTSNPNLYWYRQAAGRGLQLLFYSVGIGQISSEVPQNLSASRPQDRQFILSSKKLLLSDSGFYLCAWSVNTLTDTQYFGPGTRLTVL.

The V call is TRBV28, the J call TRBJ1-2; D ambiguous. From germline, CDR1 is MDHEN and CDR2 SYDVKM. V lost 4 bases to trimming and J lost 6 bases, with 9 bases between them. The CDR3 is made up of 12 amino acids. The CDR3 DNA is TGTGCCAGCAGTTCCCTCGAAGATGGCTACACCTTC. It codes for CASSSLEDGYTF.

V is TRBV2 and J is TRBJ2-7; D may be TRBD2 (5 bases). V gave up 5 bases and J gave up 4 bases, with 9 bases separating them. This CDR3 has 12 amino acids. Germline V lookup: CDR1 SNHLY, CDR2 FYNNEI. DNA for the CDR3: TGTGCCAGCAGTCGGACTGGTTACGAGCAGTACTTC. It translates to CASSRTGYEQYF.

This chain connects TRBV5-1 to TRBJ2-1; 8 bases map to TRBD1. Germline V CDR1 and CDR2: SGHRS, YFSETQ. V lost 0 bases, J lost 9 bases, and 17 bases stayed unmatched. The CDR3 loop spans 18 amino acids. CDR3 sequence reads: CASSLGVYVGQGTSEQFF. DNA of the CDR3: TGCGCCAGCAGCTTGGGAGTGTACGTTGGACAGGGCACATCTGAGCAGTTCTTC. Supplemented by reference TRBV5-1 and TRBJ2-1, the full variable domain reads KAGVTQTPRYLIKTRGQQVTLSCSPISGHRSVSWYQQTPGQGLQFLFEYFSETQRNKGNFPGRFSGRQFSNSRSEMNVSTLELGDSALYLCASSLGVYVGQGTSEQFFGPGTRLTVL.

The V and J genes are TRBV6-5 and TRBJ1-2, with D maybe TRBD1 (5 bases). The V gene's germline CDR1 is MNHEY and CDR2 SVGAGI. V shed 6 bases and J shed 3 bases, with 14 bases lying between them. The length of the CDR3 is 14 residues. The CDR3 loop is CASSPDWGDYGYTF. CDR3 bases: TGTGCCAGCAGCCCAGACTGGGGGGACTATGGCTACACCTTC.

This clone was seen only a few times. CDR3: CAAGLDRSSYEQYF. The CDR3 bases are TGTGCCGCCGGCTTGGACAGGAGCTCCTACGAGCAGTACTTC. The chain recombines TRBV6-1 with TRBJ2-7, with 7 nucleotides matching TRBD1. Trimming removed 11 bases from V and 0 bases from J; junction bases left unmatched: 10. Germline assignment: CDR1 MNHNS and CDR2 SASEGT. The CDR3 is made up of 14 amino acids.

This chain connects TRBV15 to TRBJ2-1; 12 nucleotides agree with TRBD2. Unmatched junction bases numbered 9, after V lost 0 bases and J lost 9 bases. This CDR3 has 17 residues. The germline V gene encodes CDR1 LNHNV and CDR2 YYDKDF (reference sequence). CDR3 in DNA: TGTGCCACCAGCAGAGAACGGACTAGCGGGGAGCTTGGTGAGCAGTTCTTC. Its protein is CATSRERTSGELGEQFF.

This clone was counted a few times. The gene calls are TRBV6-5 and TRBJ1-2, with 7 positions matching TRBD1. The germline V gene has CDR1 MNHEY and CDR2 SVGAGI. The trim removed 0 bases at V and 7 bases at J, leaving 2 bases unmatched. This CDR3 has 13 amino acids. CDR3 residues: CASSYSGQSGYTF. The CDR3 nucleotides read TGTGCCAGCAGTTACTCGGGACAGAGTGGCTACACCTTC.

The gene calls are TRBV18 and TRBJ2-5, with D uncertain. The germline V gene has CDR1 KGHSH and CDR2 LQKENI. Trimming removed 5 bases from V and 2 bases from J, with 3 bases in between. This CDR3 region has 11 residues. CDR3 amino acids: CASSAQETQYF. The DNA of the CDR3 is TGTGCCAGCTCAGCACAAGAGACCCAGTACTTC.

The chain links TRBV19 to TRBJ1-5, with D perhaps matching TRBD1 (6 bases). CDR3 length: 14 amino acids. V dropped 6 bases and J dropped 1 base, with 10 bases sitting between them. The germline V gene encodes CDR1 LNHDA and CDR2 SQIVND (reference sequence). The CDR3 nucleotides are TGTGCCAGTAGAGGGACACCAAGCAATCAGCCCCAGCATTTT. It codes for CASRGTPSNQPQHF.

The J gene is TRBJ2-5, the V gene TRBV5-1, with TRBD1 matching 7 bases. Germline CDR1 SGHRS, CDR2 YFSETQ. V was pared by 4 bases and J by 1 base, with 10 bases of the junction left unmatched. CDR3 length: 16 residues. DNA for the CDR3: TGCGCCAGCAGCGTAGCCCATGGACAGGCCCAAGAGACCCAGTACTTC. This gives the protein CASSVAHGQAQETQYF.

V usage is TRBV6-5 and J usage is TRBJ2-1; 7 bases agree with TRBD1. The trim removed 4 bases at V and 5 bases at J, leaving 8 bases unmatched. In germline, CDR1 is MNHEY, CDR2 SVGAGI. This CDR3 has 15 amino acids. CDR3 nucleotide sequence: TGTGCCAGCAGTTCACCTATTAGGGGGCACAATGAGCAGTTCTTC. Translation gives CASSSPIRGHNEQFF.

The rearrangement uses TRBV5-4 and TRBJ1-2, with D possibly being TRBD1 (6 bases). The CDR3 spans 14 residues. V gave up 1 base and J gave up 2 bases, with 9 bases separating them. Germline V lookup: CDR1 SGHNT, CDR2 YYREEE (reference sequence). CDR3 coding DNA: TGTGCCAGCAGCTTGCCCCAGGGGAACTATGGCTACACCTTC. This encodes CASSLPQGNYGYTF.

This chain joins TRBV27 and TRBJ2-1; D might be TRBD2 (5 bases). The CDR3 is 15 residues long. V lost 2 bases and J 4 bases, leaving 12 bases between the germline ends. The V gene's germline CDR1 is MNHEY and CDR2 SMNVEV (reference sequence). This chain's CDR3 is CASSLTGLFYNEQFF. CDR3 coding DNA: TGTGCCAGCAGTTTAACGGGGTTATTTTACAATGAGCAGTTCTTC.

This sequence joins TRBV9 and TRBJ2-3; D not resolved. CDR3 size: 15 residues. Trimming removed 0 bases at V and 1 base at J, with 9 bases between. CDR1 and CDR2 from the germline V gene are SGDLS and YYNGEE. The CDR3 bases are TGTGCCAGCAGCGTAGTTAGTTGGGGCACAGATACGCAGTATTTT. Translated, it gives CASSVVSWGTDTQYF.

The genes are TRBV9 and TRBJ1-3; possible D gene TRBD1, 5 bases. CDR3 size: 15 residues. Germline lookup yields CDR1 SGDLS and CDR2 YYNGEE. V lost 2 bases, J lost 3 bases, and 12 bases lay in between. CDR3 nucleotide sequence: TGTGCCAGCAGCGTTAACAGGATCGGTGGAAACACCATATATTTT. This encodes CASSVNRIGGNTIYF.

The J gene is TRBJ1-3, the V gene TRBV5-4, with no clear D. Between the trimmed V and J ends, which lost 2 bases and 0 bases, there was a span of 3 bases. Germline V CDR1 and CDR2: SGHNT, YYREEE (reference sequence). The CDR3 consists of 13 residues. Written as DNA, the CDR3 is TGTGCCAGCAGCTTCGACTCTGGAAACACCATATATTTT. It yields the protein CASSFDSGNTIYF.

V is TRBV10-1 and J is TRBJ1-5; a possible D gene is TRBD1 (6 bases). The CDR3 spans 16 residues. Germline values: CDR1 WNHNN, CDR2 SYGVQD (reference sequence). Trimming stripped 2 bases from V and 5 bases from J, with 16 bases between. The CDR3 sequence: CASSEGGGDTDQPQHF. CDR3 bases: TGCGCCAGCAGTGAGGGGGGGGGCGATACTGATCAGCCCCAGCATTTT.

This rearrangement joins TRBV30 to TRBJ2-7, with D tentatively TRBD2 (5 bases). Deletions cut 1 base from V and 3 bases from J, with 10 bases between. The CDR3 runs to 13 residues. The germline V gene encodes CDR1 GTSNPN and CDR2 SVGIG (reference sequence). The CDR3 DNA follows: TGTGCCTGGAGTGGATTGGGGAGCTACGAGCAGTACTTC. It translates to CAWSGLGSYEQYF.

The chain uses TRBV5-4 and TRBJ1-2, with D maybe TRBD1 (6 bases). Germline lookup yields CDR1 SGHNT and CDR2 YYREEE (reference sequence). Trimming pared 0 bases from V and 5 bases from J, leaving 17 bases between. The CDR3 runs to 16 residues. CDR3 sequence: CASSLVRGLNLYGYTF. The CDR3 region has the DNA TGTGCCAGCAGCTTGGTACGGGGGCTCAACCTTTATGGCTACACCTTC. Combining the CDR3 with reference TRBV5-4 and TRBJ1-2 gives the whole variable domain ETGVTQSPTHLIKTRGQQVTLRCSSQSGHNTVSWYQQALGQGPQFIFQYYREEENGRGNFPPRFSGLQFPNYSSELNVNALELDDSALYLCASSLVRGLNLYGYTFGSGTRLTVV.